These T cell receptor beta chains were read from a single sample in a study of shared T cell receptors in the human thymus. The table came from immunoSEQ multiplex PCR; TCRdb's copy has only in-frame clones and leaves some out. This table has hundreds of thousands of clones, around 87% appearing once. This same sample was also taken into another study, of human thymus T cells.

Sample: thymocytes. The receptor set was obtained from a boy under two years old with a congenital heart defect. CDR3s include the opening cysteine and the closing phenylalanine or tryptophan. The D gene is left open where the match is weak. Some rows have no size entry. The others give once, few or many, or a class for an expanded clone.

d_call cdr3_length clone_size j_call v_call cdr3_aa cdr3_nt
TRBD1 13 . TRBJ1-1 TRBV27 CASRKQGETEAFF TGTGCCAGCAGAAAACAGGGGGAAACTGAAGCTTTCTTT
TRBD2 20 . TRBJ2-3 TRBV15 CATSRRTYQLTSGSTDTQYF TGTGCCACCAGCCGCCGTACTTACCAACTGACTAGCGGGAGCACAGATACGCAGTATTTT
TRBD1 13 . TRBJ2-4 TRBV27 CASGQTGENIQYF TGTGCCAGCGGACAGACAGGGGAAAACATTCAGTACTTC
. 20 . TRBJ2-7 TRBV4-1 CASSQDKSLEGGTGAYEQYF TGCGCCAGCAGCCAAGATAAATCTTTAGAGGGAGGGACAGGAGCCTACGAGCAGTACTTC
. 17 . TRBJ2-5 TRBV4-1 CASSQDGGGVYGETQYF TGCGCCAGCAGCCAAGATGGAGGGGGGGTTTATGGAGAGACCCAGTACTTC
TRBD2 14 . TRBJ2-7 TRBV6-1 CASTRTSGPYEQYF TGTGCCAGCACCCGGACTAGCGGGCCCTACGAGCAGTACTTC
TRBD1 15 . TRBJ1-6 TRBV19 CASSTERDRHSPLHF TGTGCCAGTAGTACCGAAAGGGACAGACATTCACCCCTCCACTTT
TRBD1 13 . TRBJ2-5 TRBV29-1 CSVGDRVGETQYF TGCAGCGTTGGGGACAGGGTGGGGGAGACCCAGTACTTC
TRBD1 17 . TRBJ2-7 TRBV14 CASSPEADRVRPYEQYF TGTGCCAGCAGCCCAGAGGCAGACAGGGTTAGACCCTACGAGCAGTACTTC
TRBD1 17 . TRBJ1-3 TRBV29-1 CSGRVGGQSFSGNTIYF TGCAGCGGTAGGGTGGGGGGACAGTCCTTCTCTGGAAACACCATATATTTT
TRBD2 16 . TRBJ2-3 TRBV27 CASSRTSGRTTDTQYF TGTGCCAGCAGCAGAACTAGCGGGAGGACCACAGATACGCAGTATTTT
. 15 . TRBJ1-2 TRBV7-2 CASRTGPGLNYGYTF TGTGCCAGCAGGACGGGGCCAGGACTAAACTATGGCTACACCTTC
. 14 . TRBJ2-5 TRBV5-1 CASSLGQGQETQYF TGCGCCAGCAGCTTGGGGCAGGGCCAAGAGACCCAGTACTTC
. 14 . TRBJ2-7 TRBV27 CASSPLPRVYEQYF TGTGCCAGCAGTCCACTACCGAGGGTCTACGAGCAGTACTTC
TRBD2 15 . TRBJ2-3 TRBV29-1 CSDRGLAGTGDTQYF TGCAGCGACCGGGGGCTAGCGGGGACGGGGGATACGCAGTATTTT
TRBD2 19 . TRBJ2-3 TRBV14 CASSPNGTSVQLNPDTQYF TGTGCCAGCAGCCCGAACGGGACTAGCGTCCAGTTAAATCCAGATACGCAGTATTTT
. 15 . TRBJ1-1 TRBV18 CASSDSERSGTEAFF TGTGCCAGCTCGGACAGCGAGAGAAGTGGCACTGAAGCTTTCTTT
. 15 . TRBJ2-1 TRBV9 CASTKGGEVDNEQFF TGTGCCAGCACCAAAGGCGGGGAAGTAGACAATGAGCAGTTCTTC
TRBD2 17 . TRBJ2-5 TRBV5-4 CASSLGTSGGAGETQYF TGTGCCAGCAGCTTGGGGACTAGCGGGGGGGCCGGGGAGACCCAGTACTTC
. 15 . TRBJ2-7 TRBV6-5 CASKPLAKKIAEQYF TGTGCCAGCAAGCCGCTAGCGAAAAAAATTGCCGAGCAGTACTTC
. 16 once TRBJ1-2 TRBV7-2 CASSRRGDKLTYGYTF TGTGCCAGCAGCCGTCGGGGGGACAAACTGACCTATGGCTACACCTTC
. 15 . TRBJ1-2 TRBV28 CASKGGVGPLYGYTF TGTGCCAGCAAGGGGGGGGTTGGTCCCCTCTATGGCTACACCTTC
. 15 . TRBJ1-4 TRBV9 CASSATTGPNEKLFF TGTGCCAGCAGCGCTACTACAGGGCCCAATGAAAAACTGTTTTTT
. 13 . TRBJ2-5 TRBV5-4 CASSALAGETQYF TGTGCCAGCAGCGCACTAGCAGGAGAGACCCAGTACTTC
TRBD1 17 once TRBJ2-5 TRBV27 CASRDRDRGLRKETQYF TGTGCCAGCAGAGACCGGGACAGGGGTTTACGGAAAGAGACCCAGTACTTC
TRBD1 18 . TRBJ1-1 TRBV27 CASSLLDRGHKVNTEAFF TGTGCCAGCAGTTTACTCGACAGGGGGCATAAAGTGAACACTGAAGCTTTCTTT
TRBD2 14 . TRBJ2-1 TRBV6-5 CASRTSGQHNEQFF TGTGCCAGCAGGACTAGCGGACAACACAATGAGCAGTTCTTC
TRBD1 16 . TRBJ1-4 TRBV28 CASSLSRTGKNEKLFF TGTGCCAGCAGTCTATCCCGGACAGGAAAGAATGAAAAACTGTTTTTT
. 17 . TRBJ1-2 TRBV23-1 CASSQSRGHYDLYGYTF TGCGCCAGCAGTCAATCGAGAGGCCATTACGACCTCTATGGCTACACCTTC
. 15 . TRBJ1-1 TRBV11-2 CASSLATARNTEAFF TGTGCCAGCAGCTTAGCGACAGCTAGGAACACTGAAGCTTTCTTT
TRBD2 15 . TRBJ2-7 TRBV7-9 CASSLYSGRSYEQYF TGTGCCAGCAGCTTATATAGCGGGAGGTCCTACGAGCAGTACTTC
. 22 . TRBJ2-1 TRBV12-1 CASSFGGPSGSSEHRSYNEQFF TGTGCCAGCAGCTTTGGGGGGCCTAGCGGGAGTTCCGAACATCGCTCCTACAATGAGCAGTTCTTC
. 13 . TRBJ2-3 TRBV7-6 CASSSGAADTQYF TGTGCCAGCAGTTCTGGGGCGGCAGATACGCAGTATTTT
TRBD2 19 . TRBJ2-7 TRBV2 CASSEYGLAGGPSCDEQYF TGTGCCAGCAGTGAGTATGGGCTAGCGGGAGGGCCATCTTGCGACGAGCAGTACTTC
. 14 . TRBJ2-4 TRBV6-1 CASSEPATKNIQYF TGTGCCAGCAGTGAACCAGCGACCAAAAACATTCAGTACTTC
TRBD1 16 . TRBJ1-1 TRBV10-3 CAIRHGQGDLNTEAFF TGTGCCATCAGACACGGACAGGGGGATTTGAACACTGAAGCTTTCTTT
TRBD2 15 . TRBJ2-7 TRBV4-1 CASSQEREGQNEQYF TGCGCCAGCAGCCAGGAGCGGGAGGGCCAAAACGAGCAGTACTTC
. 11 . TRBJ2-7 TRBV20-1 CSARRGNEQYF TGCAGTGCCCGTCGAGGGAACGAGCAGTACTTC
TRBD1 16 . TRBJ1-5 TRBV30 CAWTHQPGQYPQPQHF TGTGCCTGGACCCACCAGCCGGGACAGTATCCCCAGCCCCAGCATTTT
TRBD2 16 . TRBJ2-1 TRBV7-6 CASSLDGRGGFNEQFF TGTGCCAGCAGCTTAGACGGGCGGGGGGGATTCAATGAGCAGTTCTTC
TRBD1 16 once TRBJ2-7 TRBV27 CASSRGEAGGRDEQYF TGTGCCAGCAGCCGAGGAGAGGCAGGGGGCAGGGACGAGCAGTACTTC
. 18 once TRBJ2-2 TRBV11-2 CAMPLRCPREGAAGELFF TGTGCCATGCCACTCCGTTGCCCCCGCGAGGGTGCGGCCGGGGAGCTGTTTTTT